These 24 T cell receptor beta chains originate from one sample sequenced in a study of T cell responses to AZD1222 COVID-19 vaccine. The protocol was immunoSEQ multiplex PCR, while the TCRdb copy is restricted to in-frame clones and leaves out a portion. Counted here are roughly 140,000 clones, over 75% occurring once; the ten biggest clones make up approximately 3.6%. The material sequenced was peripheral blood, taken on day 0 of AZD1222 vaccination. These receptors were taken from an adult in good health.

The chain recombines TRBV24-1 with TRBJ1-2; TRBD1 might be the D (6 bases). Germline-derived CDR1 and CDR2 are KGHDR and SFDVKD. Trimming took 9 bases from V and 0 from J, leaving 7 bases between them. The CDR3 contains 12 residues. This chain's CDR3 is CATQGTNYGYTF. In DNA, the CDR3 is TGTGCCACCCAGGGGACTAACTATGGCTACACCTTC.

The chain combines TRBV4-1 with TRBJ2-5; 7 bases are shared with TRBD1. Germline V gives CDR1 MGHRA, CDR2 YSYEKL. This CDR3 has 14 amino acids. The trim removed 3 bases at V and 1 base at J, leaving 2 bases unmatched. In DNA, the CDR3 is TGCGCCAGCAGCCACCGGGACAGCCAAGAGACCCAGTACTTC. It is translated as CASSHRDSQETQYF.

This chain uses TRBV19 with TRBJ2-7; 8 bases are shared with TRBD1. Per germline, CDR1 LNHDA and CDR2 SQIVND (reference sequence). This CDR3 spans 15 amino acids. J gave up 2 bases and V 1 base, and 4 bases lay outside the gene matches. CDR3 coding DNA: TGTGCCAGTAGTATAGTCGGACAGGGAACCTACGAGCAGTACTTC. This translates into CASSIVGQGTYEQYF.

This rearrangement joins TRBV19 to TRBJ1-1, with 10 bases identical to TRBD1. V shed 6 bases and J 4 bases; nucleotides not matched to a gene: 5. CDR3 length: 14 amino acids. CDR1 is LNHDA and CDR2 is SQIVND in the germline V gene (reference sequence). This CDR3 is CASRRDRGFTEAFF. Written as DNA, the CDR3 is TGTGCCAGTAGGAGGGACAGGGGTTTCACTGAAGCTTTCTTT.

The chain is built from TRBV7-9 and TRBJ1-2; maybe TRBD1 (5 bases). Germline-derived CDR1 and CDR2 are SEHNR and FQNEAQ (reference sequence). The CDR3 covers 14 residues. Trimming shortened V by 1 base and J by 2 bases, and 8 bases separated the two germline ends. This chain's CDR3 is CASSLGQGNYGYTF. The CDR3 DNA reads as TGTGCCAGCAGCTTAGGGCAGGGAAACTATGGCTACACCTTC.

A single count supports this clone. CDR3 nucleotides: TGTGCCAGCAGCATCAGGACAGGAAGCTCCTACGAGCAGTACTTC. Residues: CASSIRTGSSYEQYF. The J gene is TRBJ2-7, the V gene TRBV7-2; the match to TRBD1 covers 7 bases. CDR1 and CDR2 (germline): SGHTA, FQGNSA. The V and J ends lost 5 bases and 0 bases, in that order; junction bases with no gene match: 7. The length of the CDR3 is 15 residues.

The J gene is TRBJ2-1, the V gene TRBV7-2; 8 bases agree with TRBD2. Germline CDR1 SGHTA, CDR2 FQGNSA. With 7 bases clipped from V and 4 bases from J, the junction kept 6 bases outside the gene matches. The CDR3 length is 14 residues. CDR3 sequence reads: CASTPSGGYNEQFF. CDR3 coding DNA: TGTGCCAGCACCCCCAGCGGGGGTTACAATGAGCAGTTCTTC.

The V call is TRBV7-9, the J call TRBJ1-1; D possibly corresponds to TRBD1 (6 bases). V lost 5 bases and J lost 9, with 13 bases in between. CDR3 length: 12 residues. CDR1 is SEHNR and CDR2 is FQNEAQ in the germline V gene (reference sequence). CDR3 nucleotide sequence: TGTGCCAGCAGCCTGTCGGGGGGCCAAGCTTTCTTT. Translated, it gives CASSLSGGQAFF.

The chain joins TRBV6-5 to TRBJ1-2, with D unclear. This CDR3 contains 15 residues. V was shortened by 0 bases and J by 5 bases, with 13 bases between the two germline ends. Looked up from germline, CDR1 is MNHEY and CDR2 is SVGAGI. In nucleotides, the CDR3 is TGTGCCAGCAGTTACTCCCACGGCAGTTCTTATGGCTACACCTTC. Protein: CASSYSHGSSYGYTF.

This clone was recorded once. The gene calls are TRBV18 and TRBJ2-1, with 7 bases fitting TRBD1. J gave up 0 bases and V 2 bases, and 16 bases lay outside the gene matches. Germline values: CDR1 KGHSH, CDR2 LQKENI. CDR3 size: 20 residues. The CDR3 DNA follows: TGTGCCAGCTCACCAAGGACCTTTACAGGGGTCTGGAGCTCCTACAATGAGCAGTTCTTC. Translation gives CASSPRTFTGVWSSYNEQFF.

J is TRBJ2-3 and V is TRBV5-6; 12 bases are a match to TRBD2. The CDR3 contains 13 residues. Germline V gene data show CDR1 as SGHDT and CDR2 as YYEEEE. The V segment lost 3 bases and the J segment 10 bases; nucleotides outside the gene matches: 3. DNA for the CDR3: TGTGCCAGCAGCTGGCTAGCGGGGGGGGCGCAGTATTTT. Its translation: CASSWLAGGAQYF.

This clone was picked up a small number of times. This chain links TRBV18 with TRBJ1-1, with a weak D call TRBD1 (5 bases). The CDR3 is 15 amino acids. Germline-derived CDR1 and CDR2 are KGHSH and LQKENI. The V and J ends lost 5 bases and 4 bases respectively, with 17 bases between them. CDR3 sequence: CASSIGEGRGTEAFF. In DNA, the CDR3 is TGTGCCAGCTCAATTGGGGAGGGAAGGGGCACTGAAGCTTTCTTT.

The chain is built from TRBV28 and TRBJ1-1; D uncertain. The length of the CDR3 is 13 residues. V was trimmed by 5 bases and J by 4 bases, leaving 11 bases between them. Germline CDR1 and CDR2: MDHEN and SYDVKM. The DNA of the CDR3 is TGTGCCAGCAGTCCCCCCCGCGGCACTGAAGCTTTCTTT. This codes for CASSPPRGTEAFF.

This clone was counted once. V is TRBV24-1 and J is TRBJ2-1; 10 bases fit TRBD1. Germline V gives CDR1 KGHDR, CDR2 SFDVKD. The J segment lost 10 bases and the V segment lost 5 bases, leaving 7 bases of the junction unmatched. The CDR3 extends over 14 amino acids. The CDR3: CATSGGTGDEEQFF. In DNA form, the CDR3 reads TGTGCCACCAGTGGCGGGACAGGGGATGAGGAGCAGTTCTTC.

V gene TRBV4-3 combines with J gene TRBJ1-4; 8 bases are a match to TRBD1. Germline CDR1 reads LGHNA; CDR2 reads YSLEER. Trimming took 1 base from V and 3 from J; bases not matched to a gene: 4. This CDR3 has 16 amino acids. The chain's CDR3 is CASSQGGQGSNEKLFF. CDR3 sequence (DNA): TGCGCCAGCAGCCAAGGAGGACAGGGCTCTAATGAAAAACTGTTTTTT.

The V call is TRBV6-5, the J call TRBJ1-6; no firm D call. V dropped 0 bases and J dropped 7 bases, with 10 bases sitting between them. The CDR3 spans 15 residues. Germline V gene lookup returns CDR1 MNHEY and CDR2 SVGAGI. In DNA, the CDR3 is TGTGCCAGCAGTTACTCCTCGGTCTGGAATTCACCCCTCCACTTT. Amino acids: CASSYSSVWNSPLHF.

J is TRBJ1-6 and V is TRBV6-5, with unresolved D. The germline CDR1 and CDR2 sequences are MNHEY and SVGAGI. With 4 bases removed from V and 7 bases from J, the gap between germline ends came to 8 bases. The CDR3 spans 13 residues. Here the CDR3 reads CASSFGENSPLHF. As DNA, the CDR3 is TGTGCCAGCAGTTTCGGGGAGAATTCACCCCTCCACTTT.

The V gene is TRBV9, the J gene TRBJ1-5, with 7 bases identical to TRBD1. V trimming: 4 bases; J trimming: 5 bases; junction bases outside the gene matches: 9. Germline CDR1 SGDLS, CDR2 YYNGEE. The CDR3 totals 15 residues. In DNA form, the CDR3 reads TGTGCCAGCAGCCCCGGGACAGCGCCGCATCAGCCCCAGCATTTT. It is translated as CASSPGTAPHQPQHF.

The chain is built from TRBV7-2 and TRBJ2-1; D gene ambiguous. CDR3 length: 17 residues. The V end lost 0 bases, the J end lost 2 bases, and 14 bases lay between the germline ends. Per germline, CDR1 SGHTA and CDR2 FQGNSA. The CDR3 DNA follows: TGTGCCAGCAGCTTAGCGGTAGCCGCCCCCGCCTACAATGAGCAGTTCTTC. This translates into CASSLAVAAPAYNEQFF.

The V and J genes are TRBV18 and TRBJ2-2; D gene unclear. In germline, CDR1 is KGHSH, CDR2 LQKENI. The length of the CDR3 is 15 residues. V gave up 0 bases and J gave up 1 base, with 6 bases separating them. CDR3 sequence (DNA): TGTGCCAGCTCACCACCGACTGTGAACACCGGGGAGCTGTTTTTT. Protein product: CASSPPTVNTGELFF.

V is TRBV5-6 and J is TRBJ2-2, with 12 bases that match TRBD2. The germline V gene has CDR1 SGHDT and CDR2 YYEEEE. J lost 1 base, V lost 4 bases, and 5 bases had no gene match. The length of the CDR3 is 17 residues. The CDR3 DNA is TGTGCCAGCAGCCACCGACTAGCGGGGGTGAACACCGGGGAGCTGTTTTTT. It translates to CASSHRLAGVNTGELFF.

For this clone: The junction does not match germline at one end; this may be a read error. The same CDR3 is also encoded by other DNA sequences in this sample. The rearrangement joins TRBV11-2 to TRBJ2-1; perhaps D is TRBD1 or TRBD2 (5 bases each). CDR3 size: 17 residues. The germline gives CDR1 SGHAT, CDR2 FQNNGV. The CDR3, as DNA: TGTGCCAGTAGCTTAAGAATGGGCCGGGACGGCAACAATGAGCAGTTCTTC. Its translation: CASSLRMGRDGNNEQFF.

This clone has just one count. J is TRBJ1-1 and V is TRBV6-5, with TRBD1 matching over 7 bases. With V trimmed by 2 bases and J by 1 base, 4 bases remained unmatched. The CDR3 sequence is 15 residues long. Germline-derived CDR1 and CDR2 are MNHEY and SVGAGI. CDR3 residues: CASSYRQGQNTEAFF. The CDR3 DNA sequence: TGTGCCAGCAGTTACCGACAGGGCCAGAACACTGAAGCTTTCTTT.

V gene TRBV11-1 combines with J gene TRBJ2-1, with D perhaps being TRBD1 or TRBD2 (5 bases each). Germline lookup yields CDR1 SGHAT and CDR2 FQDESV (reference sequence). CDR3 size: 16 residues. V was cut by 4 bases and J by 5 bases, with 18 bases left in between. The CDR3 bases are TGTGCCAGCAGCTCGGGACCCATGAGGGTAAACAATGAGCAGTTCTTC. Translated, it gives CASSSGPMRVNNEQFF.